This TCR beta chain was documented in a study of shared clonotypes between healthy human individuals. An even split of each subset's genomic DNA across several immunoSEQ plates was performed. Sequencing was performed with immunoSEQ multiplex PCR; in TCRdb, only in-frame clones are kept and a portion is missing. The sample carries around 2.1 million clones, 85% to 95% recorded once. CD8 cells classed as naive were CD45RO-negative and positively selected for CCR7, excluding terminally differentiated effector memory CD45RA+ cells. Every one of the donors was a Caucasian adult that lived in Nashville, Tennessee. Study-wide results and limits: Read depth was anticipated to influence clonotype sharing among donors.

Concerning this clone itself: Its cognate antigen is unknown. Other DNA sequences in this sample translate to the same CDR3.

Specimen: naive CD8+ T cells from PBMCs. This clonotype originated in a man aged 18-30 years in good health. Some clones in this sample may be carry-over from other donors' samples.

The CDR3 reads CASSAESTDTQYF. The CDR3, as DNA: TGTGCCAGCAGTGCCGAGAGCACAGATACGCAGTATTTT. The gene calls are TRBV9 and TRBJ2-3; D gene unclear. The CDR3 runs to 13 residues. The V end lost 5 bases, the J end lost 0 bases, and 7 bases lay between the germline ends. The germline CDR1 and CDR2 sequences are SGDLS and YYNGEE.